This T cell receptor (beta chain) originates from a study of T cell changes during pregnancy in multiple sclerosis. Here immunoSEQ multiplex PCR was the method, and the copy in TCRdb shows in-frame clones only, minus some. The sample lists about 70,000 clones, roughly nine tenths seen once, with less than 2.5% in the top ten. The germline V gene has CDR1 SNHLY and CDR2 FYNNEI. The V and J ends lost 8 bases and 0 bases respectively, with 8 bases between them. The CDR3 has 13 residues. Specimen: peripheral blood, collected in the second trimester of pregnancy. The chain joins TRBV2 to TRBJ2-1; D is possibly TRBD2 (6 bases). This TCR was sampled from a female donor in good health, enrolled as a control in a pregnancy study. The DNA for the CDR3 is TGTGCCAGCGGGGGGAGCTCCTACAATGAGCAGTTCTTC. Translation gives CASGGSSYNEQFF.